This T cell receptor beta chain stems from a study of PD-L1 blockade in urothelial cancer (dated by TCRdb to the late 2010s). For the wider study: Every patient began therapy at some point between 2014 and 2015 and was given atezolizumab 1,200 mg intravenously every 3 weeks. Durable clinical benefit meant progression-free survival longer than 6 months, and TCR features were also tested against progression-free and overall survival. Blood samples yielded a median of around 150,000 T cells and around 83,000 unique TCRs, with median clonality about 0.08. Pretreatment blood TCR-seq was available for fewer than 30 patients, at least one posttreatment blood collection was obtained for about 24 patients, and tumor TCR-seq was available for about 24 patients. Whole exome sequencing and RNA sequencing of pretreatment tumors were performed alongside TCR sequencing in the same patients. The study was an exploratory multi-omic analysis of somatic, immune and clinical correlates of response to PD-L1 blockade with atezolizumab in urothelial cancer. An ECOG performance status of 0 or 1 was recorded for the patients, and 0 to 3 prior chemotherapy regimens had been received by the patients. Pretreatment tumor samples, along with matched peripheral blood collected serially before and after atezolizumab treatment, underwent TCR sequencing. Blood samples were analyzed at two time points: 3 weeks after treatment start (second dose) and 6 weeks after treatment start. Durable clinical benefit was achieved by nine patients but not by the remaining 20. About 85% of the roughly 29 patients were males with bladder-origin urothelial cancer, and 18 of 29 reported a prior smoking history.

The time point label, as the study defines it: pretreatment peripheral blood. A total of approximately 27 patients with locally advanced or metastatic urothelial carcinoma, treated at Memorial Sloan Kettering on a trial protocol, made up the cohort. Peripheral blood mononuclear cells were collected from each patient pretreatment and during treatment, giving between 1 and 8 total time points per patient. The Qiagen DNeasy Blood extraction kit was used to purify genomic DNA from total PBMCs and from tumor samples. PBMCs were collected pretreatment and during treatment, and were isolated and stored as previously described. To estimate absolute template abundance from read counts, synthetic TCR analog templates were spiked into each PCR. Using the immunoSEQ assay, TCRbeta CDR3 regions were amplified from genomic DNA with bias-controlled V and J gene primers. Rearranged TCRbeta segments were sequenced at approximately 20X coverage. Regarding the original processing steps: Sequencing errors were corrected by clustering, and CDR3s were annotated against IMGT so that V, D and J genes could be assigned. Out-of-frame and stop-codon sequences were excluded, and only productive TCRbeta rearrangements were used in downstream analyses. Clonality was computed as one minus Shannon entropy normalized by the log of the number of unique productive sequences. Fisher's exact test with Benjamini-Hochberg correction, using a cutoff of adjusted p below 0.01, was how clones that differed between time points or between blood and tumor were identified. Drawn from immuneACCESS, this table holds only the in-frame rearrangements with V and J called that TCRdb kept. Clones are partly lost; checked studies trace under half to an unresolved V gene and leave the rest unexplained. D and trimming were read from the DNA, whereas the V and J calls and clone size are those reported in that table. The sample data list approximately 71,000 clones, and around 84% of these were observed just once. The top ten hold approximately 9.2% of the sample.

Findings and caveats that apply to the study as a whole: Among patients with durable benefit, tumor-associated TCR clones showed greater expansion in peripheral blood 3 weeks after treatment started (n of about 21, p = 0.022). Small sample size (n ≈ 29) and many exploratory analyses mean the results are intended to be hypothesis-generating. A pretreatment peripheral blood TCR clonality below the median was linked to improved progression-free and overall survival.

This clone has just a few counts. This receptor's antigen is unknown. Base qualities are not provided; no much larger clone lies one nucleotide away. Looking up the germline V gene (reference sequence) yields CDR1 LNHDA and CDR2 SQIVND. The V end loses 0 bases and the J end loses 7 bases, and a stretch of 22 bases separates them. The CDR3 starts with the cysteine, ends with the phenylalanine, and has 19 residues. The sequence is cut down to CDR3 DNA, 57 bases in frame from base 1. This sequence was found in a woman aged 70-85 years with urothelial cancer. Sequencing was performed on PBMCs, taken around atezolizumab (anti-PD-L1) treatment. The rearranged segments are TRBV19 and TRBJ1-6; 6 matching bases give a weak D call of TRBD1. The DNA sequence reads TGTGCCAGTAGTATAGATAGCACAGGGCCAACTGGGGGCAATTCACCCCTCCACTTT. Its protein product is CASSIDSTGPTGGNSPLHF.